Listed below are T cell receptor beta chains from one sample, sequenced in a study of cytomegalovirus exposure and HLA in healthy donors. The repertoire was sequenced with immunoSEQ multiplex PCR; TCRdb's copy has only in-frame clones and lacks some. The sample includes approximately 200,000 clones, around 79% seen only once; the top ten take 1.5% to 2%. The sequenced sample was PBMCs. The receptors come from a man younger than 35 in good health and CMV-seronegative. Each CDR3 is given with its conserved first and last residue. A D gene is named only where the DNA matches it firmly.

TRBJ1-3 | TRBV30 | - | TGTGCCTGGATCCCCGGGACAAGGTCTTCCACCATATATTTT | CAWIPGTRSSTIYF
TRBJ2-1 | TRBV7-3 | TRBD2 | TGTGCCAGCAGCTTACGGGCGGGGGTCTACAATGAGCAGTTCTTC | CASSLRAGVYNEQFF
TRBJ1-1 | TRBV27 | - | TGTGCCAGCAGTTTATTCCGAGAGAACACTGAAGCTTTCTTT | CASSLFRENTEAFF
TRBJ1-1 | TRBV10-3 | TRBD1 | TGTGCCATCAGTGAGTCACTGGGACAGGGGAACACTGAAGCTTTCTTT | CAISESLGQGNTEAFF
TRBJ2-2 | TRBV18 | TRBD1 | TGTGCCAGCTCACCACAAACCGGGACAGGGGCCGGGGAGCTGTTTTTT | CASSPQTGTGAGELFF
TRBJ2-7 | TRBV6-5 | - | TGTGCCAGCAGTCCGGACGGGACCTACGAGCAGTACTTC | CASSPDGTYEQYF
TRBJ1-4 | TRBV6-5 | - | TGTGCCAGCACAGGCCCTCTTAATGAAAAACTGTTTTTT | CASTGPLNEKLFF
TRBJ2-7 | TRBV28 | - | TGTGCCAGCAGTTTACAGGGCTACGAGCAGTACTTC | CASSLQGYEQYF
TRBJ1-1 | TRBV9 | - | TGTGCCAGCAGCCCTCATTCGGGGGGCGTGGCGAACACTGAAGCTTTCTTT | CASSPHSGGVANTEAFF
TRBJ2-2 | TRBV19 | - | TGTGCCAGTAGTGTAACTAGGGAGAACACCGGGGAGCTGTTTTTT | CASSVTRENTGELFF
TRBJ1-5 | TRBV6-6 | - | TGTGCCAGCATCCTCGTTCAGGGTCAGCCCCAGCATTTT | CASILVQGQPQHF